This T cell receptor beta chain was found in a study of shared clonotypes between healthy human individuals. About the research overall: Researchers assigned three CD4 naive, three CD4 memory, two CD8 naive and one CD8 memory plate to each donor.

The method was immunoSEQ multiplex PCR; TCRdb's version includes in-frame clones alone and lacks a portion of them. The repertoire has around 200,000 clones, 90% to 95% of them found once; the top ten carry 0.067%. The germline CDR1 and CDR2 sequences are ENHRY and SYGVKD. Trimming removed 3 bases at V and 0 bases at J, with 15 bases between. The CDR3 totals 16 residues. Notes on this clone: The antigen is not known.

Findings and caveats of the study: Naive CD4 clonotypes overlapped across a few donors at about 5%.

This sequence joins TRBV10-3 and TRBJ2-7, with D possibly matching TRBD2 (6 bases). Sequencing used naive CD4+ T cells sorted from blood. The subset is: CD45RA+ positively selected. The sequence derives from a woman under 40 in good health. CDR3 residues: CAISDGGGAYSYEQYF. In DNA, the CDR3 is TGTGCCATCAGTGATGGCGGAGGGGCCTACTCCTACGAGCAGTACTTC.